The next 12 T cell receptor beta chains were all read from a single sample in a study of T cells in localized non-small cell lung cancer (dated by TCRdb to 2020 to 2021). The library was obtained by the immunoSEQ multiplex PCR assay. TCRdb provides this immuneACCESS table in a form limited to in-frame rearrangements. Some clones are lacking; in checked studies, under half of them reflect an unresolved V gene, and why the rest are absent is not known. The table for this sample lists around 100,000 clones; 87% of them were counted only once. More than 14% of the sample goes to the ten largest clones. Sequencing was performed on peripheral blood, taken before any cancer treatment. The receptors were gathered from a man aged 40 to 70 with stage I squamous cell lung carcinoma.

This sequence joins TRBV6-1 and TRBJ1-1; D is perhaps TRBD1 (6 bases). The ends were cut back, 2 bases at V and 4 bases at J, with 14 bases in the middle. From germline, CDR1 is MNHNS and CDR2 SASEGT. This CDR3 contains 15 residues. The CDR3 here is CASSETGALSTEAFF. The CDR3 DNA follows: TGTGCCAGCAGTGAAACGGGGGCTTTGAGCACTGAAGCTTTCTTT.

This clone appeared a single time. The CDR3 protein is CASSLGGPYQPQHF. DNA for the CDR3: TGTGCCAGCAGTTTGGGGGGGCCGTACCAGCCCCAGCATTTT. This sequence joins TRBV28 and TRBJ1-5, with a weak D call TRBD1 (6 bases). The CDR3 is made up of 14 amino acids. V was shortened by 3 bases and J by 7 bases, with 13 bases between the two germline ends. In germline, CDR1 is MDHEN, CDR2 SYDVKM. The full variable domain, with the rest looked up from reference TRBV28 and TRBJ1-5, is DVKVTQSSRYLVKRTGEKVFLECVQDMDHENMFWYRQDPGLGLRLIYFSYDVKMKEKGDIPEGYSVSREKKERFSLILESASTNQTSMYLCASSLGGPYQPQHFGDGTRLSIL.

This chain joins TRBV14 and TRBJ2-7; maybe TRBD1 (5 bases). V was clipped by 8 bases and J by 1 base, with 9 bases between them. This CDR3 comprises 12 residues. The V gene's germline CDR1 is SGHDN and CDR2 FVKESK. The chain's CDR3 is CASGASSYEQYF. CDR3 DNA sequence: TGTGCCAGCGGGGCCTCGTCCTACGAGCAGTACTTC.

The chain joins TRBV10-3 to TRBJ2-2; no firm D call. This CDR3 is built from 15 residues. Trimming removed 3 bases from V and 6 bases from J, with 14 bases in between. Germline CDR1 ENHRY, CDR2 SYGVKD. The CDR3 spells CAISDPRDMAGELFF. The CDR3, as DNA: TGTGCCATCAGTGACCCTCGCGATATGGCCGGGGAGCTGTTTTTT.

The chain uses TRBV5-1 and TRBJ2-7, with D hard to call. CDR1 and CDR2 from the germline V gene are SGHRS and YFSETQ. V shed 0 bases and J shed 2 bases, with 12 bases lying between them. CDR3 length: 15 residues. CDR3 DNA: TGCGCCAGCAGCTTGGAATCCGGACGTACCTACGAGCAGTACTTC. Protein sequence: CASSLESGRTYEQYF. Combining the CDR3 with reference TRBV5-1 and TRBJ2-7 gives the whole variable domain KAGVTQTPRYLIKTRGQQVTLSCSPISGHRSVSWYQQTPGQGLQFLFEYFSETQRNKGNFPGRFSGRQFSNSRSEMNVSTLELGDSALYLCASSLESGRTYEQYFGPGTRLTVT.

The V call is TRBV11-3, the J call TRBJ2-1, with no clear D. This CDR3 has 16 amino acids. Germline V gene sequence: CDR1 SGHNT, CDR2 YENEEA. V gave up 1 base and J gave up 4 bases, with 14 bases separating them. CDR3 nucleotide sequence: TGTGCCAGCAGCTTAGTGACTTATTTGAGGTACAATGAGCAGTTCTTC. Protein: CASSLVTYLRYNEQFF. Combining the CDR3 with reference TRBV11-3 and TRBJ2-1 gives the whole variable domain EAGVVQSPRYKIIEKKQPVAFWCNPISGHNTLYWYLQNLGQGPELLIRYENEEAVDDSQLPKDRFSAERLKGVDSTLKIQPAELGDSAVYLCASSLVTYLRYNEQFFGPGTRLTVL.

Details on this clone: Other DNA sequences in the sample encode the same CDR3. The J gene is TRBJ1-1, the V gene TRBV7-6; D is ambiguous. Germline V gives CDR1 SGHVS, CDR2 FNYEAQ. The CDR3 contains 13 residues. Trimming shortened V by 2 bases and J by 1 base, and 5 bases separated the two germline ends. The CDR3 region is CASSLNTNTEAFF. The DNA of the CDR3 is TGTGCCAGCAGCTTAAACACGAACACTGAAGCTTTCTTT.

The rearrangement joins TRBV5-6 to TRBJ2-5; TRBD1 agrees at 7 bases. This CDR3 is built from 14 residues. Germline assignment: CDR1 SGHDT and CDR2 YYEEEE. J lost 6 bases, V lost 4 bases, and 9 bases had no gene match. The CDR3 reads CASSQTGVFQTQYF. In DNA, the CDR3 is TGTGCCAGCAGCCAAACAGGGGTATTCCAGACCCAGTACTTC.

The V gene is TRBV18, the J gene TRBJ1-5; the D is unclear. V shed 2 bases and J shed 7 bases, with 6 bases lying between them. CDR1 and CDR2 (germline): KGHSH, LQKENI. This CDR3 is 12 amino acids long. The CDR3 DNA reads TGTGCCAGCTCACCAAGAGGACAGCCCCAGCATTTT. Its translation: CASSPRGQPQHF.

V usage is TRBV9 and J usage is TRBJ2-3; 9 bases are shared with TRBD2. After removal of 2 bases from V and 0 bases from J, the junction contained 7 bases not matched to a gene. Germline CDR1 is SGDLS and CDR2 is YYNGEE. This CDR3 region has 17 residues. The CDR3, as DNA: TGTGCCAGCAGCGTCACTAGCGGGCGATCTAGCACAGATACGCAGTATTTT. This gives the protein CASSVTSGRSSTDTQYF.

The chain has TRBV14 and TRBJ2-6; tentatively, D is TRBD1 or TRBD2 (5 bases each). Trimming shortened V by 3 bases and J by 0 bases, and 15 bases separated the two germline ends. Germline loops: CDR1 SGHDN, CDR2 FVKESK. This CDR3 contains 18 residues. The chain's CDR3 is CASSQGPGLSSGANVLTF. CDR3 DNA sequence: TGTGCCAGCAGCCAGGGTCCGGGGCTAAGCTCTGGGGCCAACGTCCTGACTTTC.

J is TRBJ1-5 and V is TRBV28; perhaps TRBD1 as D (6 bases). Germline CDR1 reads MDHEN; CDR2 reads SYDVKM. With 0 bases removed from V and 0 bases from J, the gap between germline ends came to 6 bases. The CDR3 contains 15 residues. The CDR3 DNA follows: TGTGCCAGCAGTTTATGGGACAGTAGCAATCAGCCCCAGCATTTT. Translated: CASSLWDSSNQPQHF.